This T cell receptor beta chain was recorded in a study of cytomegalovirus exposure and HLA in healthy donors. Concerning this clone: Its antigen remains unknown.

Study findings and constraints: Researchers counted 164 TCR beta chains as cytomegalovirus-associated. What a later analysis showed was that several of the most significant clusters appeared linked to common viral pathogens.

In germline, CDR1 is SGHAT, CDR2 FQNNGV. Between the trimmed V and J ends, which lost 5 bases and 4 bases, there was a span of 14 bases. This CDR3 contains 15 residues. A multiplex PCR was run with 60 Vbeta primers and 13 Jbeta primers. TCRdb's copy holds only in-frame clones and misses some; the assay was immunoSEQ multiplex PCR. The data hold roughly 230,000 clones, with approximately 91% observed a single time. This chain uses TRBV11-2 with TRBJ2-2; D perhaps matches TRBD2 (5 bases). The receptor was derived from a girl aged 2 to 10 in good health and CMV-seronegative. Sequencing used PBMCs. CDR3 sequence (DNA): TGTGCCAGCAGCCCCCGTGAGGGTAGCACCGGGGAGCTGTTTTTT. As protein: CASSPREGSTGELFF.